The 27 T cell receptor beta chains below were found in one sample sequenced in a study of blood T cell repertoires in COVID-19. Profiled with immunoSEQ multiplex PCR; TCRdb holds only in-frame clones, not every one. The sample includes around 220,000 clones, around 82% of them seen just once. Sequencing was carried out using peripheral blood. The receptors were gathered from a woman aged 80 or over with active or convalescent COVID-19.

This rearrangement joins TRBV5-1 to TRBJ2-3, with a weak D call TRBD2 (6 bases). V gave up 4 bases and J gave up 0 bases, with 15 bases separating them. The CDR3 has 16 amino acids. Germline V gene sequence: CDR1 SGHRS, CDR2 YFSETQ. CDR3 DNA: TGCGCCAGCAGCGGGAGGATGAGGGCCAGCACAGATACGCAGTATTTT. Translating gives CASSGRMRASTDTQYF.

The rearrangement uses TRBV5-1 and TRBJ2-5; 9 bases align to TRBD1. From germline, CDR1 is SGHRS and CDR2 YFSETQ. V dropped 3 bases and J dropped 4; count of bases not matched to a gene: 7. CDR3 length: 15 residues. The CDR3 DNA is TGCGCCAGCAGCTCCTGGACAGGGGTCCCAGAGACCCAGTACTTC. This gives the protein CASSSWTGVPETQYF.

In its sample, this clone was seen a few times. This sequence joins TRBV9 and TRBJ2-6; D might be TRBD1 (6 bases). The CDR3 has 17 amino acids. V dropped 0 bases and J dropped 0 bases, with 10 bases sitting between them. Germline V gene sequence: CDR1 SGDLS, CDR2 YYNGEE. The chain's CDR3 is CASSVGTASSGANVLTF. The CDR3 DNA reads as TGTGCCAGCAGCGTAGGGACAGCCTCCTCTGGGGCCAACGTCCTGACTTTC. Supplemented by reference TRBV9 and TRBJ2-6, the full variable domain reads DSGVTQTPKHLITATGQRVTLRCSPRSGDLSVYWYQQSLDQGLQFLIQYYNGEERAKGNILERFSAQQFPDLHSELNLSSLELGDSALYFCASSVGTASSGANVLTFGAGSRLTVL.

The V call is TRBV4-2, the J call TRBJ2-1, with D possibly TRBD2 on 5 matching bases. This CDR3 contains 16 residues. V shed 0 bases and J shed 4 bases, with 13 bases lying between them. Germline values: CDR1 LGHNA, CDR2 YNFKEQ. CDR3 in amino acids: CASSQDGSDGYNEQFF. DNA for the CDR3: TGTGCCAGCAGCCAAGATGGGAGCGATGGGTACAATGAGCAGTTCTTC.

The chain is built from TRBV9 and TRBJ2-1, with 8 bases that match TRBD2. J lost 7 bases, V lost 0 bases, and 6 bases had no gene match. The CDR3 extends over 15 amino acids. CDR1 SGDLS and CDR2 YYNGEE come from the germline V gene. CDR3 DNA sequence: TGTGCCAGCAGCGTAGAGGTTAGCGGGATTAATGAGCAGTTCTTC. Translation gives CASSVEVSGINEQFF.

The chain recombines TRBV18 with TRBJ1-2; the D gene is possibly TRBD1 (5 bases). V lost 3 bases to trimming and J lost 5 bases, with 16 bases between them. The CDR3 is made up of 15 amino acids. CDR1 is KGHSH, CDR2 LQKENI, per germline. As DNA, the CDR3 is TGTGCCAGCTCACCCTCGGGGGACGGTCCATATGGCTACACCTTC. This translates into CASSPSGDGPYGYTF.

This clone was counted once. CDR3 sequence (DNA): TGTGCCAGCAGTCTCTCTCGATTGGGGGGCGGGGAGCTGTTTTTT. It translates to CASSLSRLGGGELFF. The rearrangement uses TRBV27 and TRBJ2-2; maybe TRBD2 (6 bases). The V end was cut by 5 bases, the J end by 7 bases, with 17 bases between. CDR1 is MNHEY and CDR2 is SMNVEV in the germline V gene (reference sequence). This CDR3 has 15 amino acids.

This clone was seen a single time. In DNA, the CDR3 is TGTGCCAGCAGCTTGGATTTCGGGACAGATAGTTACGAGCAGTACTTC. It encodes CASSLDFGTDSYEQYF. V is TRBV5-8 and J is TRBJ2-7; 7 nucleotides agree with TRBD1. The germline V gene encodes CDR1 SGHTS and CDR2 YDEGEE. The CDR3 spans 16 residues. J lost 4 bases, V lost 0 bases, and 10 bases had no gene match.

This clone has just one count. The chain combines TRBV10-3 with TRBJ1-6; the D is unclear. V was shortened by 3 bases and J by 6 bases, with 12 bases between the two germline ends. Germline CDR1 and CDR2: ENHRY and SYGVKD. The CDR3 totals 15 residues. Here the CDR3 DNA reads TGTGCCATCAGTGATAACAACACCCCTAATTCACCCCTCCACTTT. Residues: CAISDNNTPNSPLHF.

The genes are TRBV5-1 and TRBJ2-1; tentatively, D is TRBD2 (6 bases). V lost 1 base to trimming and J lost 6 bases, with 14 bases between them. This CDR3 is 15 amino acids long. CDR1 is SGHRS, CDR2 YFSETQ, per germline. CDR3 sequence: CASSLTLAGVNEQFF. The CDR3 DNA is TGCGCCAGCAGCTTGACACTAGCTGGTGTCAATGAGCAGTTCTTC.

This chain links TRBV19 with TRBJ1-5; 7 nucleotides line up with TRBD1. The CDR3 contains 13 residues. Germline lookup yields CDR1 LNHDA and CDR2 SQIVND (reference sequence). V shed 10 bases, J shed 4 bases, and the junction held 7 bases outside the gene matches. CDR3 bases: TGTGCCACCAACAGGGGAAGGAATCAGCCCCAGCATTTT. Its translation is CATNRGRNQPQHF.

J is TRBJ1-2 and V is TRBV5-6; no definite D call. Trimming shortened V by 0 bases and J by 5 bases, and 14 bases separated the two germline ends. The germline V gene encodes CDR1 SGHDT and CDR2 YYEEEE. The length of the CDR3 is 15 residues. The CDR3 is CASSLVAGGDYGYTF. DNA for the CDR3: TGTGCCAGCAGCTTGGTGGCAGGCGGGGATTATGGCTACACCTTC.

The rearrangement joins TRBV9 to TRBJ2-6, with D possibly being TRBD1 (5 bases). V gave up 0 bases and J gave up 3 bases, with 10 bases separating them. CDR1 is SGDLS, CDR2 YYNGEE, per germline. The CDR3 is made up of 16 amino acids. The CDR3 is CASSVGVGVGANVLTF. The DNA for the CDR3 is TGTGCCAGCAGCGTAGGGGTAGGGGTTGGGGCCAACGTCCTGACTTTC. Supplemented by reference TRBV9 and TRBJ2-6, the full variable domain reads DSGVTQTPKHLITATGQRVTLRCSPRSGDLSVYWYQQSLDQGLQFLIQYYNGEERAKGNILERFSAQQFPDLHSELNLSSLELGDSALYFCASSVGVGVGANVLTFGAGSRLTVL.

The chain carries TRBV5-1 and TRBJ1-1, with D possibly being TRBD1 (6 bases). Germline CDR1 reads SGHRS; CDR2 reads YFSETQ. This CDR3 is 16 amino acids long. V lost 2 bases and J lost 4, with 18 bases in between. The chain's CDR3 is CASSFQGPPGGTEAFF. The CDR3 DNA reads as TGCGCCAGCAGCTTTCAGGGGCCACCGGGGGGCACTGAAGCTTTCTTT. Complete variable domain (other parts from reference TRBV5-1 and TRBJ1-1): KAGVTQTPRYLIKTRGQQVTLSCSPISGHRSVSWYQQTPGQGLQFLFEYFSETQRNKGNFPGRFSGRQFSNSRSEMNVSTLELGDSALYLCASSFQGPPGGTEAFFGQGTRLTVV.

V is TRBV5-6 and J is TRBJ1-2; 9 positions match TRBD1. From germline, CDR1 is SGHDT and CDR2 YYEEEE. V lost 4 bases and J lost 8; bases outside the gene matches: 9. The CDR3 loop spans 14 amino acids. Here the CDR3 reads CASSPGQGKVGYTF. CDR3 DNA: TGTGCCAGCAGCCCGGGACAGGGAAAAGTGGGCTACACCTTC.

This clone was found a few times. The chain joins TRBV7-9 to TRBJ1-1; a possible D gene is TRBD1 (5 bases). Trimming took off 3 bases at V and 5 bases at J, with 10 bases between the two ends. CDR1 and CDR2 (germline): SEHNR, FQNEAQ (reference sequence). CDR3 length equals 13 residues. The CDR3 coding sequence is TGTGCCAGCAGCTTTGGGTCAGGGACTGAAGCTTTCTTT. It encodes CASSFGSGTEAFF.

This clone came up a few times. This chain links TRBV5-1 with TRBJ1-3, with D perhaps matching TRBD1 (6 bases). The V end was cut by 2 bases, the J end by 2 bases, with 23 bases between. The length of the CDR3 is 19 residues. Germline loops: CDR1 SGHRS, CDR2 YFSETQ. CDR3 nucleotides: TGCGCCAGCAGCTTCTTAACCACTGGCCCACAGGGAACTGGAAACACCATATATTTT. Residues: CASSFLTTGPQGTGNTIYF.

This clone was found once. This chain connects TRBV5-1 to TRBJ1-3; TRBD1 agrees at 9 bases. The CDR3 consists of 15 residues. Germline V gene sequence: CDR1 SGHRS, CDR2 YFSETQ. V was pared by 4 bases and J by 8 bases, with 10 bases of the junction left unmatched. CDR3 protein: CASSLGGQGFDTIYF. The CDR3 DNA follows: TGCGCCAGCAGCCTGGGCGGACAGGGGTTTGACACCATATATTTT. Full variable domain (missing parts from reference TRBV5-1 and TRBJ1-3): KAGVTQTPRYLIKTRGQQVTLSCSPISGHRSVSWYQQTPGQGLQFLFEYFSETQRNKGNFPGRFSGRQFSNSRSEMNVSTLELGDSALYLCASSLGGQGFDTIYFGEGSWLTVV.

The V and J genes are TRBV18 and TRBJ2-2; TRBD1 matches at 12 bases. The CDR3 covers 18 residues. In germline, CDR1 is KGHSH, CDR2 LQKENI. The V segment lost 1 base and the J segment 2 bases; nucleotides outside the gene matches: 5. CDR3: CASSPRVGTGGNTGELFF. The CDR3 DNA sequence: TGTGCCAGCTCACCACGGGTCGGGACAGGGGGCAACACCGGGGAGCTGTTTTTT.

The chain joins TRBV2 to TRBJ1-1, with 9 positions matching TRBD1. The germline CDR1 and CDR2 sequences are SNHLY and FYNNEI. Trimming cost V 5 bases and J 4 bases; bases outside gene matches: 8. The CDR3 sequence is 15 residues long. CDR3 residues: CASSKQGAQSTEAFF. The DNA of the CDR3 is TGTGCCAGCAGTAAACAGGGGGCGCAAAGCACTGAAGCTTTCTTT.

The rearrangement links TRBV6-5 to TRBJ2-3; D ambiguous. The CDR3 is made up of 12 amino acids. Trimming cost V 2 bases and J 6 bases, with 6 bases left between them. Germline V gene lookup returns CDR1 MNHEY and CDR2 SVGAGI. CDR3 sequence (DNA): TGTGCCAGCAGTTACGAGGCGGATACGCAGTATTTT. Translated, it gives CASSYEADTQYF.

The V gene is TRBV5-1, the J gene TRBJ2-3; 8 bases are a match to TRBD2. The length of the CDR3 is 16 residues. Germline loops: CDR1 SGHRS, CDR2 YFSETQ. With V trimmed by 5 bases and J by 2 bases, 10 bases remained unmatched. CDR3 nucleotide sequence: TGCGCCAGCAGTCCAGACCCAGCGGGAGCCACAGATACGCAGTATTTT. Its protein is CASSPDPAGATDTQYF.

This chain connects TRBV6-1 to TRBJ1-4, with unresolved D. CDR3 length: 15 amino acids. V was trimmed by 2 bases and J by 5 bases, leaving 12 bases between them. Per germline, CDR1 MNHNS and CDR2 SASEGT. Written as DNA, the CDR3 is TGTGCCAGCAGTGAAATCAGGTCCAAGAATGAAAAACTGTTTTTT. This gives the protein CASSEIRSKNEKLFF.

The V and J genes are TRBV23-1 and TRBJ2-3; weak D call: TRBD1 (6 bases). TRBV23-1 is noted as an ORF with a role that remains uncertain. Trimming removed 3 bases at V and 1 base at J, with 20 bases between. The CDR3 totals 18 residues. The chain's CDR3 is CASSHFGTRRPGTDTQYF. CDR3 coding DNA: TGCGCCAGCAGTCATTTCGGGACACGTCGACCGGGCACAGATACGCAGTATTTT.

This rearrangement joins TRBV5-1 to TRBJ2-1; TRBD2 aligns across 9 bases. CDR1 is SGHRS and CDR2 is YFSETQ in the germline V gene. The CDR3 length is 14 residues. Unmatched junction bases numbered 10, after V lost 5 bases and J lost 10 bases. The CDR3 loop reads CASRKIAGEGEQFF. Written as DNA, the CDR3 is TGCGCCAGCAGAAAAATAGCGGGAGAGGGAGAGCAGTTCTTC.

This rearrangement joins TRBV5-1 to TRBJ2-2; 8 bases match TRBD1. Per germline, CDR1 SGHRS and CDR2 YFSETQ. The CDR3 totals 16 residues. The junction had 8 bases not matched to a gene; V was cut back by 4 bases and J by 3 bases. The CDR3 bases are TGCGCCAGCAGCCCTCGCGCAGGGGGCGACACCGGGGAGCTGTTTTTT. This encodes CASSPRAGGDTGELFF. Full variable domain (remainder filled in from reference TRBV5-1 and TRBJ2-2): KAGVTQTPRYLIKTRGQQVTLSCSPISGHRSVSWYQQTPGQGLQFLFEYFSETQRNKGNFPGRFSGRQFSNSRSEMNVSTLELGDSALYLCASSPRAGGDTGELFFGEGSRLTVL.

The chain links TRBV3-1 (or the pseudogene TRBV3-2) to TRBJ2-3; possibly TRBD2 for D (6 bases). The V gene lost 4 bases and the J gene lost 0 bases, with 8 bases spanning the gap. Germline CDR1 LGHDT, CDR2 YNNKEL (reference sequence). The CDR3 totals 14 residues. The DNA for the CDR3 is TGTGCCAGCAGCCGGGGACTTAGCACAGATACGCAGTATTTT. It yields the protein CASSRGLSTDTQYF.